These 18 T cell receptor beta chains originate from one sample sequenced in a study of cytomegalovirus exposure and HLA in healthy donors. Data came from immunoSEQ multiplex PCR; TCRdb stores just in-frame clones and leaves some out. The top ten clones hold about an eighth of a sample with 200,000 or so clones, about 79% of them seen once. Sequencing was done on a sample of PBMCs. Every receptor here comes from a woman aged 30 to 39 in good health and CMV-seropositive.

This clone was counted only a few times. The rearrangement joins TRBV6-5 to TRBJ2-1; weak D call: TRBD2 (5 bases). The germline V gene has CDR1 MNHEY and CDR2 SVGAGI. CDR3 length equals 13 residues. V dropped 7 bases and J dropped 5 bases, with 12 bases sitting between them. The CDR3 loop is CASKVSGNNEQFF. In nucleotides, the CDR3 is TGTGCCAGCAAGGTATCCGGGAACAATGAGCAGTTCTTC.

The chain joins TRBV29-1 to TRBJ2-7; TRBD2 aligns across 7 bases. Germline CDR1 reads SQVTM; CDR2 reads ANQGSEA. The CDR3 has 12 residues. V lost 7 bases, J lost 5 bases, and 8 bases stayed unmatched. The CDR3: CSARLASNEQYF. The DNA of the CDR3 is TGCAGCGCTAGACTAGCTAGCAACGAGCAGTACTTC.

This clone was seen a few times. The V and J genes are TRBV9 and TRBJ2-1; D is unclear. Per the germline V gene, CDR1 is SGDLS and CDR2 is YYNGEE. Trimming removed 3 bases at V and 7 bases at J, with 11 bases between. The CDR3 is made up of 13 amino acids. The CDR3 DNA follows: TGTGCCAGCAGCGCCCAGCTAGTGAATGAGCAGTTCTTC. This gives the protein CASSAQLVNEQFF.

The chain combines TRBV2 with TRBJ1-2; no firm D call. Germline assignment: CDR1 SNHLY and CDR2 FYNNEI. The V gene lost 7 bases and the J gene lost 4 bases, with 19 bases spanning the gap. The CDR3 runs to 15 residues. The CDR3 bases are TGTGCCAGCAACCCGGACCGGACTCTTTCCTATGGCTACACCTTC. This gives the protein CASNPDRTLSYGYTF.

The table lists this clone with a few counts. The chain carries TRBV7-3 and TRBJ1-2; 7 bases agree with TRBD1. Trimming cost V 5 bases and J 5 bases; bases outside gene matches: 5. CDR3 length: 13 residues. Germline loops: CDR1 SGHTA, CDR2 FQGTGA. The CDR3 nucleotides read TGTGCCAGCAGCCTCGGGACAGAATATGGCTACACCTTC. It codes for CASSLGTEYGYTF.

Of note for this clone: Other DNA variants within this sample encode the same CDR3. This chain uses TRBV5-6 with TRBJ2-7, with a possible D match to TRBD1 (5 bases). Trimming left V 2 bases short and J 1 base short, with 7 bases between. Germline loops: CDR1 SGHDT, CDR2 YYEEEE. The CDR3 consists of 13 residues. The CDR3: CASSLDRSYEQYF. The CDR3 nucleotides are TGTGCCAGCAGCTTAGACAGATCCTACGAGCAGTACTTC.

The rearrangement joins TRBV7-8 to TRBJ2-3; possibly TRBD1 for D (5 bases). V gave up 5 bases and J gave up 2 bases, with 17 bases separating them. This CDR3 spans 16 amino acids. Germline V lookup: CDR1 SGHVS, CDR2 FQNEAQ. DNA for the CDR3: TGTGCCAGCAGCCCATCAGGGAATTCCTTCACAGATACGCAGTATTTT. It translates to CASSPSGNSFTDTQYF.

The chain has TRBV2 and TRBJ2-2; maybe TRBD2 (5 bases). The germline V and J ends were trimmed by 2 bases and 0 bases, with 7 bases remaining between them. CDR1 and CDR2 from the germline V gene are SNHLY and FYNNEI. This CDR3 contains 15 residues. The DNA for the CDR3 is TGTGCCAGCAGTGAACACGGGACGAACACCGGGGAGCTGTTTTTT. Protein sequence: CASSEHGTNTGELFF.

The chain joins TRBV5-1 to TRBJ2-7; TRBD2 agrees at 10 bases. V gave up 4 bases and J gave up 0 bases; unmatched junction bases: 10. The CDR3 covers 17 residues. Germline V gives CDR1 SGHRS, CDR2 YFSETQ. CDR3: CASSPGGAGGLSYEQYF. The DNA of the CDR3 is TGCGCCAGCAGCCCTGGGGGAGCGGGAGGGCTCTCCTACGAGCAGTACTTC.

The DNA for the CDR3 is TGTGCCAGCGCCCTAGCGGGGGCCTACGAGCAGTACTTC. This sequence encodes CASALAGAYEQYF. This chain connects TRBV27 to TRBJ2-7, with TRBD2 matching 10 bases. Losses at the gene ends were 8 bases for V and 2 bases for J; bases not matched to a gene: 3. The V gene's germline CDR1 is MNHEY and CDR2 SMNVEV (reference sequence). CDR3 size: 13 residues.

The chain joins TRBV5-6 to TRBJ2-1; 7 nucleotides line up with TRBD2. CDR1 SGHDT and CDR2 YYEEEE come from the germline V gene. V lost 7 bases and J lost 7; bases outside the gene matches: 8. CDR3 size: 13 residues. The CDR3 DNA reads as TGTGCCAGCCAGCTAGGGACTAAGAATGAGCAGTTCTTC. Translation: CASQLGTKNEQFF.

The CDR3 DNA follows: TGCGCCAGCAGCCAAGGGGAGGGATCTGGGGCCAACGTCCTGACTTTC. Encoded protein: CASSQGEGSGANVLTF. The chain recombines TRBV4-1 with TRBJ2-6; 7 bases are a match to TRBD2. From germline, CDR1 is MGHRA and CDR2 YSYEKL. V was clipped by 1 base and J by 1 base; unmatched bases: 1. The CDR3 consists of 16 residues.

This clone has more than one count but fewer than ten. This chain uses TRBV28 with TRBJ2-4, with D tentatively TRBD1 (6 bases). Germline CDR1 MDHEN, CDR2 SYDVKM. The CDR3 contains 15 residues. Trimming left V 6 bases short and J 6 bases short, with 18 bases between. The CDR3 loop reads CASSDHRVRVNIQYF. The CDR3, as DNA: TGTGCCAGCAGCGATCACAGGGTTAGGGTAAACATTCAGTACTTC.

The genes are TRBV5-1 and TRBJ2-2; TRBD2 aligns across 7 bases. The CDR3 length is 16 residues. The V segment lost 4 bases and the J segment 0 bases; nucleotides outside the gene matches: 6. Germline V gene sequence: CDR1 SGHRS, CDR2 YFSETQ. The CDR3 loop reads CASSPGTIANTGELFF. CDR3 DNA: TGCGCCAGCAGCCCGGGGACTATCGCGAACACCGGGGAGCTGTTTTTT.

The chain uses TRBV9 and TRBJ2-7, with TRBD1 identical over 7 bases. V shed 3 bases and J 3 bases; nucleotides not matched to a gene: 6. Per the germline V gene, CDR1 is SGDLS and CDR2 is YYNGEE. The CDR3 loop spans 14 amino acids. The CDR3 nucleotides read TGTGCCAGCAGCGCCCGGACAGGCGACTACGAGCAGTACTTC. This encodes CASSARTGDYEQYF.

The V and J genes are TRBV2 and TRBJ1-1; the match to TRBD1 covers 8 bases. Trimming took 7 bases from V and 3 from J; bases not matched to a gene: 4. Looked up from germline, CDR1 is SNHLY and CDR2 is FYNNEI. The CDR3 runs 13 residues. The CDR3 bases are TGTGCCAGCACAGGACAGGGCTACACTGAAGCTTTCTTT. It encodes CASTGQGYTEAFF. Drawing the rest from reference TRBV2 and TRBJ1-1, the complete variable domain is EPEVTQTPSHQVTQMGQEVILRCVPISNHLYFYWYRQILGQKVEFLVSFYNNEISEKSEIFDDQFSVERPDGSNFTLKIRSTKLEDSAMYFCASTGQGYTEAFFGQGTRLTVV.

This chain joins TRBV6-5 and TRBJ2-1, with D possibly TRBD1 on 6 matching bases. This CDR3 has 16 residues. Germline lookup yields CDR1 MNHEY and CDR2 SVGAGI. The ends were cut back, 1 base at V and 4 bases at J, with 14 bases in the middle. DNA for the CDR3: TGTGCCAGCAGTTACTTCTCCGGACAGACATACAATGAGCAGTTCTTC. Protein sequence: CASSYFSGQTYNEQFF.

This rearrangement joins TRBV6-5 to TRBJ1-1; D gene unclear. Germline V gives CDR1 MNHEY, CDR2 SVGAGI. The V end lost 0 bases, the J end lost 2 bases, and 10 bases lay between the germline ends. The CDR3 consists of 15 residues. The CDR3 coding sequence is TGTGCCAGCAGTTACTCGACCGGAGCTAACACTGAAGCTTTCTTT. Its protein is CASSYSTGANTEAFF.